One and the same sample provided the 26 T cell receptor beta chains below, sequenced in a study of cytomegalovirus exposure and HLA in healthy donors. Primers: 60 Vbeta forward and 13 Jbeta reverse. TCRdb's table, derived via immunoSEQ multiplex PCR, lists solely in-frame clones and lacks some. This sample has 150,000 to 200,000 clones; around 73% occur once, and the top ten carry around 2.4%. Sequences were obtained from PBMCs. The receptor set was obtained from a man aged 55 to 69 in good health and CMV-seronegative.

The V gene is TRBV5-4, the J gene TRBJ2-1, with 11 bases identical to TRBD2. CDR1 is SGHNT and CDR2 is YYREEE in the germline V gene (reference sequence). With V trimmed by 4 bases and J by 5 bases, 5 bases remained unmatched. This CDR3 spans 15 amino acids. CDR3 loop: CASSQMTSGNNEQFF. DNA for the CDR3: TGTGCCAGCAGCCAAATGACTAGCGGGAACAATGAGCAGTTCTTC.

The CDR3 DNA sequence: TGTGCCAGCAGTCTAGGACAGGGGGAAGGCACAGATACGCAGTATTTT. Translating it yields CASSLGQGEGTDTQYF. The J gene is TRBJ2-3, the V gene TRBV5-4, with 10 nucleotides matching TRBD1. CDR1 is SGHNT and CDR2 is YYREEE in the germline V gene (reference sequence). This CDR3 comprises 16 residues. Trimming removed 5 bases from V and 1 base from J; junction bases left unmatched: 7.

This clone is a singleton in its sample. The CDR3 is CAISAGGGVYGYTF. The CDR3 DNA reads TGTGCCATCAGTGCGGGGGGGGGCGTCTATGGCTACACCTTC. The V call is TRBV10-3, the J call TRBJ1-2, with a weak D call TRBD1 (6 bases). Looked up from germline, CDR1 is ENHRY and CDR2 is SYGVKD. The germline V and J ends were trimmed by 4 bases and 4 bases, with 13 bases remaining between them. The CDR3 runs 14 residues.

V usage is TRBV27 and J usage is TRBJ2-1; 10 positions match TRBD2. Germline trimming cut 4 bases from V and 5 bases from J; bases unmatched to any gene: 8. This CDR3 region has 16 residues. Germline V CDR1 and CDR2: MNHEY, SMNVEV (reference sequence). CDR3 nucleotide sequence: TGTGCCAGCAGTTGGCTGACTAGCGGGCACAACAATGAGCAGTTCTTC. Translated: CASSWLTSGHNNEQFF.

The CDR3 sequence is CASSVRGDTGELFF. The CDR3 nucleotides are TGTGCCAGCAGCGTACGGGGGGACACCGGGGAGCTGTTTTTT. The chain couples TRBV9 to TRBJ2-2; 7 nucleotides align to TRBD2. The CDR3 contains 14 residues. Trimming took 1 base from V and 3 from J; bases not matched to a gene: 0. Germline V gene sequence: CDR1 SGDLS, CDR2 YYNGEE. The full variable domain, rest sourced from reference TRBV9 and TRBJ2-2, is DSGVTQTPKHLITATGQRVTLRCSPRSGDLSVYWYQQSLDQGLQFLIQYYNGEERAKGNILERFSAQQFPDLHSELNLSSLELGDSALYFCASSVRGDTGELFFGEGSRLTVL.

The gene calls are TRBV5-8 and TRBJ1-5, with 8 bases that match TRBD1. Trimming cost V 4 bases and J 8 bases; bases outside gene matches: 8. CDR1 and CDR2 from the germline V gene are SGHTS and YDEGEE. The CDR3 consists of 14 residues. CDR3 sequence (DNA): TGTGCCAGCAGCGCAATGGACAGGGTGAAGCCCCAGCATTTT. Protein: CASSAMDRVKPQHF.

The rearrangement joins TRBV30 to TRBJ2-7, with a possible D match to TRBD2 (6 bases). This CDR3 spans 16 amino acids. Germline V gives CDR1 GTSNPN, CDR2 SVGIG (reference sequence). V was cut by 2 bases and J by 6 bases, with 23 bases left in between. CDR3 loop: CAWSPSLLTRASEQYF. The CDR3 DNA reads TGTGCCTGGAGTCCTAGCCTACTGACTAGGGCAAGCGAGCAGTACTTC. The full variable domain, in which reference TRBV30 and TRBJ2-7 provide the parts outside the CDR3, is SQTIHQWPATLVQPVGSPLSLECTVEGTSNPNLYWYRQAAGRGLQLLFYSVGIGQISSEVPQNLSASRPQDRQFILSSKKLLLSDSGFYLCAWSPSLLTRASEQYFGPGTRLTVT.

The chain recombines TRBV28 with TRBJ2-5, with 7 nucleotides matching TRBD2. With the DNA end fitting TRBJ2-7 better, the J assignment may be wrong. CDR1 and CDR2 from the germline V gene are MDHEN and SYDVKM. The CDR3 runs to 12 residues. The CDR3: CASNWGGNEQYF. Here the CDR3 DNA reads TGTGCCAGCAATTGGGGGGGGAACGAGCAGTACTTC.

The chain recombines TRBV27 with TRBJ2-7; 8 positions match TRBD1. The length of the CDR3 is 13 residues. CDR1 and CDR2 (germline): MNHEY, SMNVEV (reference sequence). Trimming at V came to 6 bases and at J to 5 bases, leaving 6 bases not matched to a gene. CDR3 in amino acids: CASRPLTGDEQYF. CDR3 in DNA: TGTGCCAGCAGACCTCTGACAGGGGACGAGCAGTACTTC.

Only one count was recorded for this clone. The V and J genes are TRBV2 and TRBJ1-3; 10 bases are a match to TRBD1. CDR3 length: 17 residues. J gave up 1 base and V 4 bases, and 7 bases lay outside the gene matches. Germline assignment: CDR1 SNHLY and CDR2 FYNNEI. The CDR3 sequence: CASSGPTGGASGNTIYF. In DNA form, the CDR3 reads TGTGCCAGCAGTGGGCCGACAGGGGGCGCGTCTGGAAACACCATATATTTT.

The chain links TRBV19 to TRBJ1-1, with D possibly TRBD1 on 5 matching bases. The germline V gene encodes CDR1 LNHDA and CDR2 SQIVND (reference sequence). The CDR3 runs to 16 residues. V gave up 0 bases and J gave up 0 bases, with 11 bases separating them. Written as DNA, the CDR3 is TGTGCCAGTAGTATAGATGGTGACAGCCTGAACACTGAAGCTTTCTTT. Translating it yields CASSIDGDSLNTEAFF.

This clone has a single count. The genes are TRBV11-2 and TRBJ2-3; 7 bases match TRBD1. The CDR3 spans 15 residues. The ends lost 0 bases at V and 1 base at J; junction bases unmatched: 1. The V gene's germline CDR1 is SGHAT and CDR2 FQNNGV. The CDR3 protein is CASSLDQGGTDTQYF. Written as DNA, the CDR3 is TGTGCCAGCAGCTTAGATCAGGGGGGCACAGATACGCAGTATTTT. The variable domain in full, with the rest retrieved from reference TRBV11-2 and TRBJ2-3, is EAGVAQSPRYKIIEKRQSVAFWCNPISGHATLYWYQQILGQGPKLLIQFQNNGVVDDSQLPKDRFSAERLKGVDSTLKIQPAKLEDSAVYLCASSLDQGGTDTQYFGPGTRLTVL.

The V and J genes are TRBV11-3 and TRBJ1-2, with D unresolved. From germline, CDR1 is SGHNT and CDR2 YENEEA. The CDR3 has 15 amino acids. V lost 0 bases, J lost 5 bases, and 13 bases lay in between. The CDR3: CASSLEEGSSYGYTF. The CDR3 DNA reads TGTGCCAGCAGCTTAGAGGAGGGATCTTCTTATGGCTACACCTTC.

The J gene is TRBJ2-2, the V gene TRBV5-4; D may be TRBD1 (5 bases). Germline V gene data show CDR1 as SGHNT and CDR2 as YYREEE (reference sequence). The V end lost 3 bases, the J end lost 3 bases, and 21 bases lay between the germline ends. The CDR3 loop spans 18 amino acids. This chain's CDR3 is CASSSPFGAKGYTGELFF. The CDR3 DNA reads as TGTGCCAGCAGCTCCCCTTTTGGCGCAAAGGGGTACACCGGGGAGCTGTTTTTT.

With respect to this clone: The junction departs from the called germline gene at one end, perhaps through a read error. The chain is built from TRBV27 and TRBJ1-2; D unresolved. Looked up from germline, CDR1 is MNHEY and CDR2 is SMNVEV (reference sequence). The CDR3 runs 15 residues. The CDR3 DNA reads TGTGCCAGCAGTTTTGGCCACGGGGTTAACTATGGCTACCCCTTC. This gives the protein CASSFGHGVNYGYPF.

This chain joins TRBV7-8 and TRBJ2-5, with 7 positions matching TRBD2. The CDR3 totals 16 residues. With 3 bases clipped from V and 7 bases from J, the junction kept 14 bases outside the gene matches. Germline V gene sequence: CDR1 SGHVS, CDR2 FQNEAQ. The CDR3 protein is CASSLVSGGIKVTQYF. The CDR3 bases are TGTGCCAGCAGCTTGGTCTCGGGAGGAATCAAGGTGACCCAGTACTTC.

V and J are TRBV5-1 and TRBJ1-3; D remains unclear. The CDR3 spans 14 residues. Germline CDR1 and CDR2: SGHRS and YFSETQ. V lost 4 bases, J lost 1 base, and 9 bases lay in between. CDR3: CASSPSGSGNTIYF. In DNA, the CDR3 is TGCGCCAGCAGCCCGTCGGGGTCTGGAAACACCATATATTTT.

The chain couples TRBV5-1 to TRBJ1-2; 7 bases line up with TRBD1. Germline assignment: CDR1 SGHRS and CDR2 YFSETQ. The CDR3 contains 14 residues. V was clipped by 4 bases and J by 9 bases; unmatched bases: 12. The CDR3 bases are TGCGCCAGCAGCGTAGGACAGGCCGCGGGGAGCTACACCTTC. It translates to CASSVGQAAGSYTF.

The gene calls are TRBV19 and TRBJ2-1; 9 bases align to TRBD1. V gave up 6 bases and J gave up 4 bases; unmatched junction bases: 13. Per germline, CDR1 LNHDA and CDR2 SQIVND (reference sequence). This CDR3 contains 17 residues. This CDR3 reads CASRSNSGTGHYNEQFF. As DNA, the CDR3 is TGTGCCAGTAGATCAAATTCCGGGACAGGGCATTACAATGAGCAGTTCTTC.

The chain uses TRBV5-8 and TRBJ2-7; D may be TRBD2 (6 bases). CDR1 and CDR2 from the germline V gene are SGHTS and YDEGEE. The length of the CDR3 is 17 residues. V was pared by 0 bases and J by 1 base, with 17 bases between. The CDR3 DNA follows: TGTGCCAGCAGCTTGGCCGTGGCAGGGACTTTATCCTACGAGCAGTACTTC. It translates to CASSLAVAGTLSYEQYF.

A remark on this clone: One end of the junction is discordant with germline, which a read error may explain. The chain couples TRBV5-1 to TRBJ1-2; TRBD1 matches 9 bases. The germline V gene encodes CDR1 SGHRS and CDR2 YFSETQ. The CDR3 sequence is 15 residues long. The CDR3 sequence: CASSFTGGGNDGYTF. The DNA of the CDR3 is TGCGCCAGCAGCTTTACAGGGGGCGGTAACGATGGCTACACCTTC.

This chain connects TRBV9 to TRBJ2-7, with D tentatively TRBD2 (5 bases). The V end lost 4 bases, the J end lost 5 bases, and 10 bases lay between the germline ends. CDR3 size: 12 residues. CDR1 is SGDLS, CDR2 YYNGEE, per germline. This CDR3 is CASSLEGHEQYF. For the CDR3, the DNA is TGTGCCAGCAGCCTCGAGGGTCACGAGCAGTACTTC.

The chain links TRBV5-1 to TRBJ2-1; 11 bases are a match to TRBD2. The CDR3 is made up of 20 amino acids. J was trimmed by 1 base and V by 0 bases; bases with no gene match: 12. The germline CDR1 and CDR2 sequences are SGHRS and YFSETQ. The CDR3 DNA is TGCGCCAGCAGCTTGGGTTTGGGGCTAGCGGGGGGAGCTTCCTACAATGAGCAGTTCTTC. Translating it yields CASSLGLGLAGGASYNEQFF.

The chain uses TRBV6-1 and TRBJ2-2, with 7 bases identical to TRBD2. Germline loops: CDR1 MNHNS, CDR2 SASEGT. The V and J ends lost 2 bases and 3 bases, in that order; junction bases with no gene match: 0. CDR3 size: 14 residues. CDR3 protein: CASSELADTGELFF. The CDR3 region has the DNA TGTGCCAGCAGTGAACTAGCGGACACCGGGGAGCTGTTTTTT.

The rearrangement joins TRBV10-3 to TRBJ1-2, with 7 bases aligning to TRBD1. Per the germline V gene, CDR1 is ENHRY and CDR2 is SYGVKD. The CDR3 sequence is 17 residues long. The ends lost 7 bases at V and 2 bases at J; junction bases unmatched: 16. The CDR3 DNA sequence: TGTGCCATCACTGGGGATCCCTCGGGACAGAAGAACTATGGCTACACCTTC. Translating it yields CAITGDPSGQKNYGYTF.

Here the CDR3 reads CSVDPTGPYGAFF. CDR3 coding DNA: TGCAGCGTTGACCCAACAGGGCCCTATGGGGCTTTCTTT. The J gene is TRBJ1-1, the V gene TRBV29-1; weak D call: TRBD1 (6 bases). Per the germline V gene, CDR1 is SQVTM and CDR2 is ANQGSEA. This CDR3 contains 13 residues. Trimming took off 3 bases at V and 11 bases at J, with 19 bases between the two ends.